The 18 T cell receptor beta chains in this list originate from one sample, sequenced in a study of T cell responses to AZD1222 COVID-19 vaccine. Only in-frame clones appear in the TCRdb table, and some are missing; sequencing was by immunoSEQ multiplex PCR. Of some 200,000 clones listed, just over 90% are singletons. The sample consisted of peripheral blood, taken 28 days after the second dose of the MenACWY control vaccine. These receptors were taken from an adult who received the MenACWY meningococcal vaccine as a control.

V usage is TRBV18 and J usage is TRBJ1-2; D not resolved. The germline V gene has CDR1 KGHSH and CDR2 LQKENI. Trimming removed 8 bases at V and 7 bases at J, with 14 bases between. CDR3 length: 12 residues. The DNA for the CDR3 is TGTGCCAGCGTAGAGGGATGGGGTGGCTACACCTTC. Amino acid sequence: CASVEGWGGYTF.

The chain links TRBV19 to TRBJ2-7; TRBD2 matches at 12 bases. The length of the CDR3 is 15 residues. Germline-derived CDR1 and CDR2 are LNHDA and SQIVND (reference sequence). V was clipped by 5 bases and J by 2 bases; unmatched bases: 4. CDR3: CASSSRTSGAYEQYF. Here the CDR3 DNA reads TGTGCCAGTAGTTCCCGGACTAGCGGGGCCTACGAGCAGTACTTC. Looking up the rest from reference TRBV19 and TRBJ2-7 gives the full variable domain: DGGITQSPKYLFRKEGQNVTLSCEQNLNHDAMYWYRQDPGQGLRLIYYSQIVNDFQKGDIAEGYSVSREKKESFPLTVTSAQKNPTAFYLCASSSRTSGAYEQYFGPGTRLTVT.

This sequence joins TRBV15 and TRBJ2-1; 9 nucleotides match TRBD2. J lost 12 bases, V lost 1 base, and 13 bases had no gene match. The CDR3 runs to 16 residues. The germline V gene encodes CDR1 LNHNV and CDR2 YYDKDF (reference sequence). The CDR3 bases are TGTGCCACCAGCAGAGGGGCGGGAGGGCCGGTAGGCGGGCAGTTCTTC. This translates into CATSRGAGGPVGGQFF.

This chain uses TRBV2 with TRBJ1-2, with D possibly matching TRBD1 (5 bases). The V and J ends lost 6 bases and 3 bases respectively, with 8 bases between them. Germline CDR1 is SNHLY and CDR2 is FYNNEI. This CDR3 spans 12 amino acids. CDR3 DNA: TGTGCCAGCAGAGGGGATGACTATGGCTACACCTTC. This encodes CASRGDDYGYTF.

This rearrangement joins TRBV30 to TRBJ1-2; 7 bases fit TRBD1. The CDR3 covers 12 residues. The J segment lost 5 bases and the V segment lost 1 base, leaving 1 base of the junction unmatched. Germline V CDR1 and CDR2: GTSNPN, SVGIG (reference sequence). Here the CDR3 DNA reads TGTGCCTGGAGTGCAGGGGGGTATGGCTACACCTTC. Amino acid sequence: CAWSAGGYGYTF.

The chain couples TRBV5-8 to TRBJ2-7; no firm D call. This CDR3 comprises 14 residues. Germline CDR1 reads SGHTS; CDR2 reads YDEGEE. V was clipped by 1 base and J by 6 bases, with 14 bases between them. In DNA form, the CDR3 reads TGTGCCAGCAGCTTGTCTTCGGTAGGTGGCGAGCAGTACTTC. Translated: CASSLSSVGGEQYF.

The chain employs TRBV5-4 and TRBJ1-2, with TRBD1 matching 9 bases. CDR1 is SGHNT, CDR2 YYREEE, per germline (reference sequence). Trimming at V came to 4 bases and at J to 4 bases, leaving 11 bases not matched to a gene. This CDR3 contains 16 residues. The CDR3 sequence: CASSLINRGPSYGYTF. The CDR3 nucleotides are TGTGCCAGCAGCCTAATAAACAGGGGGCCCAGCTATGGCTACACCTTC. Looking up the rest from reference TRBV5-4 and TRBJ1-2 gives the full variable domain: ETGVTQSPTHLIKTRGQQVTLRCSSQSGHNTVSWYQQALGQGPQFIFQYYREEENGRGNFPPRFSGLQFPNYSSELNVNALELDDSALYLCASSLINRGPSYGYTFGSGTRLTVV.

The chain employs TRBV12-5 and TRBJ2-1; 10 positions match TRBD2. Looked up from germline, CDR1 is LGHNT and CDR2 is FRNRAP. The CDR3 is 15 residues long. The ends lost 2 bases at V and 6 bases at J; junction bases unmatched: 4. CDR3 nucleotide sequence: TGTGCTAGTGGTTTGAGGCTAGCGGGAGCCAATGAGCAGTTCTTC. Amino acid sequence: CASGLRLAGANEQFF.

This chain connects TRBV7-9 to TRBJ1-2; D is undetermined. The germline V and J ends were trimmed by 1 base and 8 bases, with 14 bases remaining between them. CDR1 and CDR2 from the germline V gene are SEHNR and FQNEAQ (reference sequence). This CDR3 is built from 14 residues. The CDR3 sequence is CASSLVQITYGYTF. As DNA, the CDR3 is TGTGCCAGCAGCTTAGTACAGATTACCTACGGCTACACCTTC.

The chain carries TRBV7-2 and TRBJ1-6; D possibly corresponds to TRBD1 (6 bases). CDR1 and CDR2 (germline): SGHTA, FQGNSA. The CDR3 covers 17 residues. V was clipped by 1 base and J by 7 bases, with 17 bases between them. The CDR3 DNA reads as TGTGCCAGCAGCTTAGGGGACATCCTCCTGGAGAATTCACCCCTCCACTTT. It yields the protein CASSLGDILLENSPLHF.

Details on this clone: Other DNA sequences in this sample translate to the same CDR3. The chain has TRBV12-3 or TRBV12-4 and TRBJ1-1; no definite D call. This CDR3 is built from 13 residues. V was cut by 1 base and J by 2 bases, with 5 bases left in between. The CDR3 reads CASSLGVNTEAFF. The CDR3 DNA sequence: TGTGCCAGCAGTTTAGGGGTAAACACTGAAGCTTTCTTT.

The chain carries TRBV28 and TRBJ2-7; a possible D gene is TRBD1 (5 bases). V lost 2 bases, J lost 1 base, and 6 bases lay in between. Germline values: CDR1 MDHEN, CDR2 SYDVKM. The CDR3 has 13 residues. The CDR3 DNA reads as TGTGCCAGCAGTTTAGACAGTTCCTACGAGCAGTACTTC. Protein product: CASSLDSSYEQYF. The variable domain in full, with the rest retrieved from reference TRBV28 and TRBJ2-7, is DVKVTQSSRYLVKRTGEKVFLECVQDMDHENMFWYRQDPGLGLRLIYFSYDVKMKEKGDIPEGYSVSREKKERFSLILESASTNQTSMYLCASSLDSSYEQYFGPGTRLTVT.

This clone was picked up a small number of times. The chain is built from TRBV20-1 and TRBJ1-2; no firm D call. Deletions cut 0 bases from V and 9 bases from J, with 8 bases between. Per the germline V gene, CDR1 is DFQATT and CDR2 is SNEGSKA (reference sequence). The CDR3 length is 11 residues. CDR3 sequence (DNA): TGCAGTGCTAGAGATCACCCGAGCTACACCTTC. Protein product: CSARDHPSYTF.

The chain couples TRBV19 to TRBJ2-2; D gene unclear. V lost 0 bases, J lost 8 bases, and 13 bases lay in between. Germline V gene lookup returns CDR1 LNHDA and CDR2 SQIVND (reference sequence). The CDR3 is made up of 15 amino acids. CDR3 nucleotide sequence: TGTGCCAGTAGTATAGACCCAAGCAGACCGGGGGAGCTGTTTTTT. It is translated as CASSIDPSRPGELFF.

The chain joins TRBV6-2 or TRBV6-3 to TRBJ2-7; D is tentatively TRBD1 or TRBD2 (6 bases each). Germline V gene data show CDR1 as MNHEY and CDR2 as SVGEGT. The CDR3 loop spans 14 amino acids. The V end lost 4 bases, the J end lost 5 bases, and 15 bases lay between the germline ends. CDR3 amino acids: CASSLFGGWDEQYF. The CDR3 DNA follows: TGTGCCAGCAGTTTATTCGGGGGCTGGGACGAGCAGTACTTC.

CDR3 amino acids: CASSYSWTGEQKAFF. In nucleotides, the CDR3 is TGTGCCAGCAGTTACTCATGGACAGGGGAACAAAAAGCTTTCTTT. V and J are TRBV6-2 or TRBV6-3 and TRBJ1-1, with 9 bases matching TRBD1. The CDR3 extends over 15 amino acids. Germline CDR1 MNHEY, CDR2 SVGEGT. V shed 0 bases, J shed 9 bases, and the junction held 8 bases outside the gene matches.

This chain connects TRBV6-5 to TRBJ1-1; 7 nucleotides match TRBD1. Trimming removed 9 bases from V and 4 bases from J; junction bases left unmatched: 11. The germline V gene has CDR1 MNHEY and CDR2 SVGAGI. The CDR3 consists of 14 residues. The CDR3 protein is CASPREGGLTEAFF. The CDR3 nucleotides are TGTGCCAGTCCCCGGGAAGGGGGCCTCACTGAAGCTTTCTTT.

The chain links TRBV19 to TRBJ1-2, with D uncertain. The CDR3 consists of 13 residues. Trimming took 0 bases from V and 3 from J, leaving 5 bases between them. CDR1 is LNHDA and CDR2 is SQIVND in the germline V gene (reference sequence). CDR3 sequence: CASSIDGYYGYTF. The CDR3 region has the DNA TGTGCCAGTAGTATAGACGGGTACTATGGCTACACCTTC.